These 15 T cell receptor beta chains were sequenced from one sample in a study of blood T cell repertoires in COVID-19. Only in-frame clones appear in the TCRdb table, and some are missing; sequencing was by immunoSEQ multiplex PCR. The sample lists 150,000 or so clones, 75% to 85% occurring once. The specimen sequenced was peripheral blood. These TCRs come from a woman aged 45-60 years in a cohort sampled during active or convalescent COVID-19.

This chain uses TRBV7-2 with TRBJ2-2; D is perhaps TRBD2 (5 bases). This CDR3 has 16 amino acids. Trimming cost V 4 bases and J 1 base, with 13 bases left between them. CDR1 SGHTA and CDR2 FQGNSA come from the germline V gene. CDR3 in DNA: TGTGCCAGCAGCTCGGTCCCTCGGGGGAACACCGGGGAGCTGTTTTTT. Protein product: CASSSVPRGNTGELFF. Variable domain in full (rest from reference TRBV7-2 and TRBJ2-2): GAGVSQSPSNKVTEKGKDVELRCDPISGHTALYWYRQSLGQGLEFLIYFQGNSAPDKSGLPSDRFSAERTGGSVSTLTIQRTQQEDSAVYLCASSSVPRGNTGELFFGEGSRLTVL.

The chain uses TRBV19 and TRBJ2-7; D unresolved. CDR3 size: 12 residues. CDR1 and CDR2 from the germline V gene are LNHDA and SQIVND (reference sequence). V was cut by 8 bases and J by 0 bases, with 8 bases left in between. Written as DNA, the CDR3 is TGTGCCAGTTCACGGAGCTCCTACGAGCAGTACTTC. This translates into CASSRSSYEQYF.

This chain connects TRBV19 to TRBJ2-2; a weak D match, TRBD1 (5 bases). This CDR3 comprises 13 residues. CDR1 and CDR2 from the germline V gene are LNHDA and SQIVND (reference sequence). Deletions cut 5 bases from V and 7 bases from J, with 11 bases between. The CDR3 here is CASSLGQIGELFF. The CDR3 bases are TGTGCCAGTAGTTTGGGGCAAATCGGGGAGCTGTTTTTT.

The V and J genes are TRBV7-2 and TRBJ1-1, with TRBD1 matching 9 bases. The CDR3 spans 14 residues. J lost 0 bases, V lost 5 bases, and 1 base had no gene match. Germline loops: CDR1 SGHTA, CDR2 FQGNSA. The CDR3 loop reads CASSRDRVNTEAFF. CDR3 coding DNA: TGTGCCAGCAGCCGGGACAGGGTGAACACTGAAGCTTTCTTT.

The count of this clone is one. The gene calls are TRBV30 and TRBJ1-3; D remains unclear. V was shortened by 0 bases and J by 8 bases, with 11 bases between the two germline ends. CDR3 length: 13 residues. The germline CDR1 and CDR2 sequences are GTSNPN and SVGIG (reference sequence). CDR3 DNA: TGTGCCTGGAGTGTACAAGGAGCGGACACCATATATTTT. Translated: CAWSVQGADTIYF.

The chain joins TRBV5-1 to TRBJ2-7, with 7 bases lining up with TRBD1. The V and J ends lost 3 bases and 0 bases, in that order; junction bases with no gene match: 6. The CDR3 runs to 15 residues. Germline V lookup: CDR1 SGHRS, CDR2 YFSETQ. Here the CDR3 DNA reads TGCGCCAGCAGCTCGACAGGGAAGACCTCCTACGAGCAGTACTTC. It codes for CASSSTGKTSYEQYF.

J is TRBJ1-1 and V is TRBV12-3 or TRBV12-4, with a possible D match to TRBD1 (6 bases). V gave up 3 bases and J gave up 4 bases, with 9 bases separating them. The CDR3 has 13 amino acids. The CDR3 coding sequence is TGTGCCAGCAGTTTTTCCAGGGGCACTGAAGCTTTCTTT. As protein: CASSFSRGTEAFF.

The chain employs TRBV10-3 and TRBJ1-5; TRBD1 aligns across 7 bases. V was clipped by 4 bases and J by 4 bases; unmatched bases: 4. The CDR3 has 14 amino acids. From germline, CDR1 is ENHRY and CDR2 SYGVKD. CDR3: CAISGDRENQPQHF. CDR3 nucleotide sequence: TGTGCCATCAGTGGGGACAGAGAGAATCAGCCCCAGCATTTT.

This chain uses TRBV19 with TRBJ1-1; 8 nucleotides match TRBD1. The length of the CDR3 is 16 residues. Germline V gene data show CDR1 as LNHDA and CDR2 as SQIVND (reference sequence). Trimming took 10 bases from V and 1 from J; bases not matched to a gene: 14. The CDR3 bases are TGTGCCACTCCTCGACAGCCAGGGGGCCAGAACACTGAAGCTTTCTTT. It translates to CATPRQPGGQNTEAFF.

CDR3 nucleotide sequence: TGTGCCAGCAGCTTAGCACTAGCGGGGGGGCCAGATACGCAGTATTTT. This sequence encodes CASSLALAGGPDTQYF. V usage is TRBV11-2 and J usage is TRBJ2-3, with TRBD2 identical over 13 bases. CDR1 and CDR2 (germline): SGHAT, FQNNGV. This CDR3 contains 16 residues. With 1 base clipped from V and 4 bases from J, the junction kept 2 bases outside the gene matches. The full variable domain, completed using reference TRBV11-2 and TRBJ2-3, is EAGVAQSPRYKIIEKRQSVAFWCNPISGHATLYWYQQILGQGPKLLIQFQNNGVVDDSQLPKDRFSAERLKGVDSTLKIQPAKLEDSAVYLCASSLALAGGPDTQYFGPGTRLTVL.

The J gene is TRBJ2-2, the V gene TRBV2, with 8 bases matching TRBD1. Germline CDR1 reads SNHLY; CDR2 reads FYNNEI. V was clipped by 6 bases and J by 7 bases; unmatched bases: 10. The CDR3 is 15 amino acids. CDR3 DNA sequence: TGTGCCAGCAGCCTTGACAGGGGCGAGGGCGGGGAGCTGTTTTTT. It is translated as CASSLDRGEGGELFF.

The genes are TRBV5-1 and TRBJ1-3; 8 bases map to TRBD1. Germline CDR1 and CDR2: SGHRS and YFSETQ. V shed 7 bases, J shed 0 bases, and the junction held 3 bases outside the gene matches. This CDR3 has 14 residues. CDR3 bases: TGCGCCAGCGGGACAGGAGTCTCTGGAAACACCATATATTTT. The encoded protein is CASGTGVSGNTIYF.

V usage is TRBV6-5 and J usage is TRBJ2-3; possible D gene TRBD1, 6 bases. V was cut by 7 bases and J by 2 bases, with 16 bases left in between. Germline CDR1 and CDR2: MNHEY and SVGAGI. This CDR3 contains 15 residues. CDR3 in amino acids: CASTEKRDTTDTQYF. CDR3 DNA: TGTGCCAGCACCGAAAAGAGGGACACCACAGATACGCAGTATTTT.

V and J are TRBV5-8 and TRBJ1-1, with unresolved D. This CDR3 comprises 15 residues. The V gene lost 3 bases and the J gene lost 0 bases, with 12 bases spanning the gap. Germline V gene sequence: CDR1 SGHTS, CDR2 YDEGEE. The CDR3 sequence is CASSYGGSMNTEAFF. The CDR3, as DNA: TGTGCCAGCAGCTATGGCGGCAGCATGAACACTGAAGCTTTCTTT. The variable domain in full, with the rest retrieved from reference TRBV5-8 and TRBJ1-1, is EAGVTQSPTHLIKTRGQQATLRCSPISGHTSVYWYQQALGLGLQFLLWYDEGEERNRGNFPPRFSGRQFPNYSSELNVNALELEDSALYLCASSYGGSMNTEAFFGQGTRLTVV.

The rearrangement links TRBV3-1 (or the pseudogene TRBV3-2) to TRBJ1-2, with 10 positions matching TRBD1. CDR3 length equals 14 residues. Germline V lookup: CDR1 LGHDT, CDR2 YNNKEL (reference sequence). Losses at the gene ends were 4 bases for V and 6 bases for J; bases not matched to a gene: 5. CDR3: CASSRRQGADGYTF. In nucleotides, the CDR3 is TGTGCCAGCAGCCGCCGACAGGGGGCGGATGGCTACACCTTC.